This T cell receptor beta chain was identified in a study of OX40 agonist ivuxolimab in advanced cancers. Using immunoSEQ multiplex PCR, the repertoire was profiled, and TCRdb retains in-frame clones only, with some absent. The sample consists of tens of thousands of clones, around nine tenths of them appearing once. The CDR3 has 14 amino acids. Deletions cut 0 bases from V and 5 bases from J, with 11 bases between. The germline V gene has CDR1 SGDLS and CDR2 YYNGEE. The material was CD4+ or CD8+ T cells sorted from blood, obtained in a trial of the OX40 agonist ivuxolimab. The rearrangement links TRBV9 to TRBJ1-1; the D is unclear. The receptor comes from an adult with an advanced solid tumor such as melanoma, head and neck, liver or kidney cancer. CDR3 in DNA: TGTGCCAGCAGCGTAGTCTACGGAATGACTGAAGCTTTCTTT. Translation: CASSVVYGMTEAFF.